One TCR beta chain is described in this entry. This sample is drawn from a study of blood T cell repertoires in COVID-19. Study context: Samples taken during acute and convalescent COVID-19 were collected in the United States, Italy and Spain. PBMCs, B-cell-depleted T cells, or T cells provided the cDNA or gDNA that made up the material.

This CDR3 comprises 15 residues. The junction had 10 bases not matched to a gene; V was cut back by 6 bases and J by 8 bases. Germline CDR1 and CDR2: SGHNT and YYREEE (reference sequence). Original analysis: Nucleated cell counts were estimated from reference gene primer amplification. Sequencing used immunoSEQ multiplex PCR; TCRdb keeps in-frame clones, though not all of them. V and J calls and clone size are those listed in that table; D and trimming were worked out from the DNA. The profile shows about 300,000 clones, about 87% of them singletons. The specimen sequenced was peripheral blood. The chain couples TRBV5-4 to TRBJ1-6; 8 bases match TRBD1. The TCR was taken from a woman between 40 and 50 years old who had recovered from COVID-19. The CDR3 spells CASTRDRGAYSPLHF. As DNA, the CDR3 is TGTGCCAGCACCCGAGACAGGGGAGCTTATTCACCCCTCCACTTT.